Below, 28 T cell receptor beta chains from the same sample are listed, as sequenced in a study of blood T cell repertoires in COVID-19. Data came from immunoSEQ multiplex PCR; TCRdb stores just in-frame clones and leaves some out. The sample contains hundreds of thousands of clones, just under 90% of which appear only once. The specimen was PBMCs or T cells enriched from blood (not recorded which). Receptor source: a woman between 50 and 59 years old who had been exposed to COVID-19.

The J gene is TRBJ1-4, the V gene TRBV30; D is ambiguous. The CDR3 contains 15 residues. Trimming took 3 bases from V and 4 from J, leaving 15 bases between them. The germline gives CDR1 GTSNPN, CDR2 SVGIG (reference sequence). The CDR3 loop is CAWRAMWSFNEKLFF. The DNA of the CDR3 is TGTGCCTGGAGGGCAATGTGGTCCTTTAATGAAAAACTGTTTTTT.

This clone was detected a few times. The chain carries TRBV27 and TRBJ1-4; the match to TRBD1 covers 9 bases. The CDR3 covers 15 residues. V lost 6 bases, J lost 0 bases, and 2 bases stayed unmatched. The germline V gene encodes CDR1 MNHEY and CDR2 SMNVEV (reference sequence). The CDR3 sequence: CASRDRGATNEKLFF. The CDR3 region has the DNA TGTGCCAGCAGGGACAGGGGTGCAACTAATGAAAAACTGTTTTTT.

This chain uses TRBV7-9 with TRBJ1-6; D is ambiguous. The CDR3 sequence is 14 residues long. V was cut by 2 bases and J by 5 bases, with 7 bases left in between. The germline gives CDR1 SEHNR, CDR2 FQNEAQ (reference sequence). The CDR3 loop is CASSLIADNSPLHF. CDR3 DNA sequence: TGTGCCAGCAGCTTAATAGCAGATAATTCACCCCTCCACTTT.

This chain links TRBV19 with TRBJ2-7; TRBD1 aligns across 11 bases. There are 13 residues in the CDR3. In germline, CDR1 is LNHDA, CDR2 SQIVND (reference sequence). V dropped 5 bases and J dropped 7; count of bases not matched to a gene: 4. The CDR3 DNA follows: TGTGCCAGTAGTGGACAGGGGGCAGGGGAGCAGTACTTC. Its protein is CASSGQGAGEQYF.

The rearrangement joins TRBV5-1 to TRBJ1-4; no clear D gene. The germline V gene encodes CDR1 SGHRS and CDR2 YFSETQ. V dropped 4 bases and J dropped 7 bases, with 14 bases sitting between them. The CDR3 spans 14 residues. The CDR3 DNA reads TGCGCCAGCAGCCCCCGGGATAATCGTGAAAAACTGTTTTTT. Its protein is CASSPRDNREKLFF.

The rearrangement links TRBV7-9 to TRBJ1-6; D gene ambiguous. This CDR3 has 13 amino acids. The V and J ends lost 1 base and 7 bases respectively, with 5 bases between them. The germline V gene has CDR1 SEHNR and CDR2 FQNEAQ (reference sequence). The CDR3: CASSLEANSPLHF. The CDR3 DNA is TGTGCCAGCAGCTTAGAAGCCAATTCACCCCTCCACTTT.

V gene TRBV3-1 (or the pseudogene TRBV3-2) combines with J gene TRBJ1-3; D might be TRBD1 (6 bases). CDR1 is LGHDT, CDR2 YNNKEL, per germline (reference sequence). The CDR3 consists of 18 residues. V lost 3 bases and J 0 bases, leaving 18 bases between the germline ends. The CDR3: CASSHMLTGTISGNTIYF. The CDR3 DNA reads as TGTGCCAGCAGCCATATGCTGACAGGAACAATCTCTGGAAACACCATATATTTT.

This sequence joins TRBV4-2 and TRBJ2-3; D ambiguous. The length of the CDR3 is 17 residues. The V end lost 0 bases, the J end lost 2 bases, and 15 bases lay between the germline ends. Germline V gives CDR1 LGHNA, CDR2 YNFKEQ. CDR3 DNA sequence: TGTGCCAGCAGCCAAGAACAGTCGACCGCTTCCACAGATACGCAGTATTTT. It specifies CASSQEQSTASTDTQYF.

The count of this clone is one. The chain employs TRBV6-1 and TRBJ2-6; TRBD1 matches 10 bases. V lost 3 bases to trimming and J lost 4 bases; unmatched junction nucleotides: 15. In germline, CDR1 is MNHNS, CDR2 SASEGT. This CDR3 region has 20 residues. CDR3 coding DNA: TGTGCCAGCAGTGATAAATTAGGGACAGGGGTCCCTGTCGGGGCCAACGTCCTGACTTTC. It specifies CASSDKLGTGVPVGANVLTF.

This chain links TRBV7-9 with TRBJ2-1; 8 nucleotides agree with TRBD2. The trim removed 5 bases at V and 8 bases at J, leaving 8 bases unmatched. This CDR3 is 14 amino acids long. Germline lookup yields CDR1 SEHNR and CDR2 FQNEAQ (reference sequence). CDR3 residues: CASSPTGGRDEQFF. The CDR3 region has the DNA TGTGCCAGCAGCCCCACGGGGGGGAGGGATGAGCAGTTCTTC.

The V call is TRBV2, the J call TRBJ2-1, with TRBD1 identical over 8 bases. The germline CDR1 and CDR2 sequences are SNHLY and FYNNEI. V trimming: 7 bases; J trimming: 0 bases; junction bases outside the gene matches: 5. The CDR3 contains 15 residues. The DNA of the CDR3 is TGTGCCAGCAAAAAACAGGGGGGCTCCTACAATGAGCAGTTCTTC. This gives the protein CASKKQGGSYNEQFF.

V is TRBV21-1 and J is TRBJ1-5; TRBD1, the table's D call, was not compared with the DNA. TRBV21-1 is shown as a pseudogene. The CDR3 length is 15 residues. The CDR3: CASRGTGPEGWPQHF. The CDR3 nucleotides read TGTGCCAGCAGGGGGACAGGGCCGGAGGGTTGGCCCCAGCATTTT.

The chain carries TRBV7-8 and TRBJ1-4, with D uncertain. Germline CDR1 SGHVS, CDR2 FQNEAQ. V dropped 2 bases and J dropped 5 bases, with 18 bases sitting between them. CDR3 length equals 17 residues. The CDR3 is CASSLTARGGWNEKLFF. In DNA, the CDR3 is TGTGCCAGCAGCTTAACGGCCCGGGGAGGGTGGAATGAAAAACTGTTTTTT.

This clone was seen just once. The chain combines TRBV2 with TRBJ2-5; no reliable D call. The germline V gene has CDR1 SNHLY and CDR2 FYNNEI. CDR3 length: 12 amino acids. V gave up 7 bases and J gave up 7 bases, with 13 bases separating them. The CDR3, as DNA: TGTGCCAGCATTTCAGGTGACGGGACCCAGTACTTC. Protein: CASISGDGTQYF. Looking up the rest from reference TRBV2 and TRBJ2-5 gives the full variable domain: EPEVTQTPSHQVTQMGQEVILRCVPISNHLYFYWYRQILGQKVEFLVSFYNNEISEKSEIFDDQFSVERPDGSNFTLKIRSTKLEDSAMYFCASISGDGTQYFGPGTRLLVL.

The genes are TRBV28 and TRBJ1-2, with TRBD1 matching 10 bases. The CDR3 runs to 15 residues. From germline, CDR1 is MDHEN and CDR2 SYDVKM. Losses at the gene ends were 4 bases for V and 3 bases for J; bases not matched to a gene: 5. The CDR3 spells CASSSGQGSYYGYTF. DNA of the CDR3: TGTGCCAGCAGTTCGGGACAGGGGAGCTACTATGGCTACACCTTC.

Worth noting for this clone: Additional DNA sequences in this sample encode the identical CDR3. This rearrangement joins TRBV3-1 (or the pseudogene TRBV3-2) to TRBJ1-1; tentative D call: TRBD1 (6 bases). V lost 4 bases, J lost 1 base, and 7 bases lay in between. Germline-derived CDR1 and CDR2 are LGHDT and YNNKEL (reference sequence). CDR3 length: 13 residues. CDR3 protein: CASSRGPNTEAFF. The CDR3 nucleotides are TGTGCCAGCAGCCGGGGGCCGAACACTGAAGCTTTCTTT.

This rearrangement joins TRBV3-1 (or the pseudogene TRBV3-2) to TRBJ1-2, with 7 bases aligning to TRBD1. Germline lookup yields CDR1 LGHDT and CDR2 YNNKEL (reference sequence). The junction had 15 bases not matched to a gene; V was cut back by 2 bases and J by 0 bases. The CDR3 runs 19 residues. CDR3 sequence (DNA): TGTGCCAGCAGCCAACACCAACCGGGACAGAGAAAAGCTAACTATGGCTACACCTTC. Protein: CASSQHQPGQRKANYGYTF.

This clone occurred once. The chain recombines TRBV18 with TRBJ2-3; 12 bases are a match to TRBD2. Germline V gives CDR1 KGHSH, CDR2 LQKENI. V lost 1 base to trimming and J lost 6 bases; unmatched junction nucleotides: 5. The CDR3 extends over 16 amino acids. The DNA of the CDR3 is TGTGCCAGCTCACCACGACTAGCGGGGGCCAGGGATACGCAGTATTTT. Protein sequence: CASSPRLAGARDTQYF.

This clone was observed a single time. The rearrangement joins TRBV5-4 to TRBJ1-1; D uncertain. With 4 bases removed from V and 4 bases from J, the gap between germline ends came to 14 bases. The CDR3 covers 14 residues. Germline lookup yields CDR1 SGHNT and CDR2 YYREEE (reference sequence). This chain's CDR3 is CASSNSLKTTEAFF. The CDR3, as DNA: TGTGCCAGCAGCAATAGCCTAAAAACCACTGAAGCTTTCTTT.

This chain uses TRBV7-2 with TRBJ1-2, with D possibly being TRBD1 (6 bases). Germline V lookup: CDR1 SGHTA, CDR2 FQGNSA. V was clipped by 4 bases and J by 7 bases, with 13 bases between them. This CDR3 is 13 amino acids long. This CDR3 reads CASSSGGGAGYTF. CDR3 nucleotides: TGTGCCAGCAGCTCCGGCGGGGGGGCTGGCTACACCTTC.

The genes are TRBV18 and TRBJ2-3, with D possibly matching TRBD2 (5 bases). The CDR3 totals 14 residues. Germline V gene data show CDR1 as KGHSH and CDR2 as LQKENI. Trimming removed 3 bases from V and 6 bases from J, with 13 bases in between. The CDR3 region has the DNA TGTGCCAGCTCACCGACACTAGGTTCCGATACGCAGTATTTT. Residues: CASSPTLGSDTQYF.

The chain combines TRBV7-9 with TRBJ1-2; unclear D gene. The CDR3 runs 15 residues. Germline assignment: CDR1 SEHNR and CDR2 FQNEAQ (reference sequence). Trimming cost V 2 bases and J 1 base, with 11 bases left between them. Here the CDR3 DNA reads TGTGCCAGCAGCTTATACGAAGCCGGTAACTATGGCTACACCTTC. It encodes CASSLYEAGNYGYTF.

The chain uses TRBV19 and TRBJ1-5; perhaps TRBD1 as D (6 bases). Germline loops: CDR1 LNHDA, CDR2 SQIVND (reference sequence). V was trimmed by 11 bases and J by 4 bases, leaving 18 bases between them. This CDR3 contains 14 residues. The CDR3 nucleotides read TGTGCCGCAGGTCAGGACAGCCCTAATCAGCCCCAGCATTTT. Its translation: CAAGQDSPNQPQHF.

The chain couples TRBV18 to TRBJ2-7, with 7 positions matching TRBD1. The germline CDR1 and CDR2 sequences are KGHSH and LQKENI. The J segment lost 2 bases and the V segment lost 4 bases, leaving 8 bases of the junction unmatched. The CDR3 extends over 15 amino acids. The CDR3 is CASSRTGASPYEQYF. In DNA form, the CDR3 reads TGTGCCAGCTCACGAACAGGGGCTTCTCCCTACGAGCAGTACTTC.

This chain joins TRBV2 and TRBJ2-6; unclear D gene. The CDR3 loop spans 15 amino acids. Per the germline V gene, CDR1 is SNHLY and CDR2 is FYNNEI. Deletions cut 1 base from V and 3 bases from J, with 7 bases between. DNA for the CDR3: TGTGCCAGCAGTGAAGGCTCCGGTGGGGCCAACGTCCTGACTTTC. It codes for CASSEGSGGANVLTF.

This CDR3 is CASSNGTGKNQPQHF. CDR3 nucleotides: TGCGCCAGCAGCAATGGGACAGGGAAGAATCAGCCCCAGCATTTT. This chain connects TRBV5-1 to TRBJ1-5; TRBD1 agrees at 9 bases. Germline-derived CDR1 and CDR2 are SGHRS and YFSETQ. V lost 4 bases to trimming and J lost 4 bases; unmatched junction nucleotides: 6. CDR3 length equals 15 residues. The full variable domain, rest sourced from reference TRBV5-1 and TRBJ1-5, is KAGVTQTPRYLIKTRGQQVTLSCSPISGHRSVSWYQQTPGQGLQFLFEYFSETQRNKGNFPGRFSGRQFSNSRSEMNVSTLELGDSALYLCASSNGTGKNQPQHFGDGTRLSIL.

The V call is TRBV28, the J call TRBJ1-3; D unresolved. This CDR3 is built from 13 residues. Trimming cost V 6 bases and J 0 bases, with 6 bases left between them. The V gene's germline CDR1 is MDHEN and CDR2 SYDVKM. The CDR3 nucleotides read TGTGCCAGCAGCTTCGTCTCTGGAAACACCATATATTTT. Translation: CASSFVSGNTIYF.

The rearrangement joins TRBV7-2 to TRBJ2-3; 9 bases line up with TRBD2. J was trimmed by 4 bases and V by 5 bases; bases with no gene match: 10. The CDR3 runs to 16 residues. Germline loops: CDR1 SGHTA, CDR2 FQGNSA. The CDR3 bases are TGTGCCAGCAGCAATCCTAGCGGGGACGTAGCAGATACGCAGTATTTT. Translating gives CASSNPSGDVADTQYF.